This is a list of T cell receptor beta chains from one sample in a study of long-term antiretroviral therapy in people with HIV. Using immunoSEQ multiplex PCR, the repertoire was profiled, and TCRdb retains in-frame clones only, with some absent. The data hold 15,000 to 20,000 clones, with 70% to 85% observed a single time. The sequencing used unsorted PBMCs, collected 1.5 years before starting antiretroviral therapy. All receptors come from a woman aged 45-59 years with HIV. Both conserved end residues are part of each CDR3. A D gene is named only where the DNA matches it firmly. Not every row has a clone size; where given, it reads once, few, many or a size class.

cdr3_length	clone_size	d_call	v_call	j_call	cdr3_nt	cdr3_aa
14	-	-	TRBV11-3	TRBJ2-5	TGTGCCAGCAGCTTGGACAGCATCCAAGAGACCCAGTACTTC	CASSLDSIQETQYF
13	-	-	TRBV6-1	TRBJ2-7	TGTGCCACTGAATCGGGCGTAGCCGTCGAGCAGTACTTC	CATESGVAVEQYF
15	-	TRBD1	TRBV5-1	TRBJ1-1	TGCGCCAGCAGCCCGGGACAGGGAGGGTACACTGAAGCTTTCTTT	CASSPGQGGYTEAFF
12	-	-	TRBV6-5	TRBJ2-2	TGTGCCAGCAGCAGAGAGGGCGGGGAGCTGTTTTTT	CASSREGGELFF
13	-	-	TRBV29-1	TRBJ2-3	TGCAGCGGGAGGGGGACTAGCACAGATACGCAGTATTTT	CSGRGTSTDTQYF
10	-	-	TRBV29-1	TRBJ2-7	TGCAGCGTTGTGGGGACCGAGCAGTACTTC	CSVVGTEQYF
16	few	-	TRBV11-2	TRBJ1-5	TGTGCCAGCAGCCCCTCCAGTGAGGGAGCGAATCAGCCCCAGCATTTT	CASSPSSEGANQPQHF
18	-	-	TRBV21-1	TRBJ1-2	TGTGCCAGCAGCAAACTCCTTGCTTCGGACAGGGAAGACTATGGCTACACCTTC	CASSKLLASDREDYGYTF
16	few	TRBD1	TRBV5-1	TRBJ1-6	TGCGCCAGCAGCTTGACCGAGGGGGCTGGGAATTCACCCCTCCACTTT	CASSLTEGAGNSPLHF
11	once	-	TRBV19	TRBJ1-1	TGTGCCAGTGGGCCGAACACTGAAGCTTTCTTT	CASGPNTEAFF
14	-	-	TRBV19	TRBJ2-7	TGTGCCAGTAGTAGAGGCAGGAACTCCTACGAGCAGTACTTC	CASSRGRNSYEQYF
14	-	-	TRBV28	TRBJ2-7	TGTGCCAGCAGCCGACAGAAGAGCTCCTACGAGCAGTACTTC	CASSRQKSSYEQYF
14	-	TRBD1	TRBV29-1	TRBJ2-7	TGCAGCGTTGGGAGGGGACAGGGGCCCTACGAGCAGTACTTC	CSVGRGQGPYEQYF
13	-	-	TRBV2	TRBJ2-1	TGTGCCAGCACGGGGGTCTCCTACAATGAGCAGTTCTTC	CASTGVSYNEQFF
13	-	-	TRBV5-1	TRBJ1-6	TGCGCCAGCACCTCAGAGACAAGCTCACCCCTCCACTTT	CASTSETSSPLHF
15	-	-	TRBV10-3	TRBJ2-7	TGTGCCATCAGCCTCGCCCGACAGACCGCCTACGAGCAGTACTTC	CAISLARQTAYEQYF
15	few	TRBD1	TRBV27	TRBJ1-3	TGTGCCAGCAGACTGACAGGGGCTGGTGGAAACACCATATATTTT	CASRLTGAGGNTIYF
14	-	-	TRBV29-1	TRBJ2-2	TGCAGCGCATTCAGGGAAGGGGCCACCGGGGAGCTGTTTTTT	CSAFREGATGELFF
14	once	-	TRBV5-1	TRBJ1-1	TGCGCCAGCATAGATCGGGCAGGGGTCACTGAAGCTTTCTTT	CASIDRAGVTEAFF
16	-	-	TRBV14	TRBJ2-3	TGTGCCAGCAGCTACTCCGGAGGAGGTTTGACAGATACGCAGTATTTT	CASSYSGGGLTDTQYF
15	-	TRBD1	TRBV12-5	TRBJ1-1	TGTGCTAGTGGTCCACCTGGGACAGGGAGTTCTGAAGCTTTCTTT	CASGPPGTGSSEAFF
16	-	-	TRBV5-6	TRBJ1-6	TGTGCCAGCAGCTCCTGGGGTAGTTCCTATAATTCACCCCTCCACTTT	CASSSWGSSYNSPLHF
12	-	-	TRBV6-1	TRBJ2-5	TGTGCCAGCAGCTCGATTCAAGAGACCCAGTACTTC	CASSSIQETQYF
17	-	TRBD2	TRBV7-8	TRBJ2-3	TGTGCCAGCAGTTATCAAACCCGACTAGCGGGGACAGATACGCAGTATTTT	CASSYQTRLAGTDTQYF
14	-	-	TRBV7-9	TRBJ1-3	TGTGCCAGCAGCCCGGACATCGCAGGAAACACCATATATTTT	CASSPDIAGNTIYF
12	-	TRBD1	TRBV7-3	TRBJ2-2	TGTGCCAGCTACAGGGGCACCGGGGAGCTGTTTTTT	CASYRGTGELFF
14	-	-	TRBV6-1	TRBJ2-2	TGTGCCAGCAGTGTCTACAGGGTCACCGGGGAGCTGTTTTTT	CASSVYRVTGELFF
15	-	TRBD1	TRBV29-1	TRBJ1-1	TGCAGCGTTGAGGACAGGGTGGGTGTGGGCGCTGAAGCTTTCTTT	CSVEDRVGVGAEAFF
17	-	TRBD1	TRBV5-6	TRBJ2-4	TGTGCCAGCAGCCCCGACAGGGGACTGTCGGCCAAAAACATTCAGTACTTC	CASSPDRGLSAKNIQYF
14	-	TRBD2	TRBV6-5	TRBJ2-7	TGTGCCAGCAGTATGGGACTAGCGGGATACGAGCAGTACTTC	CASSMGLAGYEQYF
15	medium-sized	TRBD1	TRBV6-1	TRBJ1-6	TGTGCCAGCTTCCCGGCCGGGACAGGGAATTCACCCCTCCACTTT	CASFPAGTGNSPLHF
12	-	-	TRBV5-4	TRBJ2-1	TGTGCCAGCAGCCCGGGGGCGGGGGCGCAGTTCTTC	CASSPGAGAQFF
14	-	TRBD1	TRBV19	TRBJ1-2	TGTGCCAGTAGTATCGACAGGGGAAACTATGGCTACACCTTC	CASSIDRGNYGYTF
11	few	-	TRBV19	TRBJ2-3	TGTGCCAGTAGCACGGAGGATACGCAGTATTTT	CASSTEDTQYF
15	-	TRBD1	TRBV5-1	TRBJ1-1	TGCGCCAGCAGCCCGGCCCGGGACAGGGGAGCTGAAGCTTTCTTT	CASSPARDRGAEAFF
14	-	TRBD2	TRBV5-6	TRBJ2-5	TGTGCCAGCAGCTTGCTAGCGGGACAAGAGACCCAGTACTTC	CASSLLAGQETQYF
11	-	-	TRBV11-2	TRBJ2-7	TGTGCCAGCAGCTCCCAAGGGGGGCTGTACTTC	CASSSQGGLYF
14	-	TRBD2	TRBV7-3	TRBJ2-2	TGTGCCAGCAGCTCGGGACTAGCGGGGGGGGAGCTGTTTTTT	CASSSGLAGGELFF
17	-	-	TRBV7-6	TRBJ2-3	TGTGCCAGCAGCTTTATATTCCCAGGGGATCGCACAGATACGCAGTATTTT	CASSFIFPGDRTDTQYF
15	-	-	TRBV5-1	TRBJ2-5	TGCGCCAGCAGCTTGGCCGCAGGGCCCCAAGAGACCCAGTACTTC	CASSLAAGPQETQYF
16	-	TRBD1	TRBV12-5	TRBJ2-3	TGTGCTAGTGGTTCCCGGACAGGGTCGGACACAGATACGCAGTATTTT	CASGSRTGSDTDTQYF
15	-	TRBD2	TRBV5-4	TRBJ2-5	TGTGCCAGCAGCCCGACTAGCGGGGGGGGAGAGACCCAGTACTTC	CASSPTSGGGETQYF
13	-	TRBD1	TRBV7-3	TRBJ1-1	TGTGCCAGCAGTCGGGACAGGGGAAGTGAAGCTTTCTTT	CASSRDRGSEAFF
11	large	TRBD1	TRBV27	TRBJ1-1	TGTGCCAGCAGAGTAGGACAGGTAGCTTTCTTT	CASRVGQVAFF